The rows below give T cell receptor beta chains drawn from one sample of a study of blood T cell repertoires in COVID-19. The method was immunoSEQ multiplex PCR; TCRdb's version includes in-frame clones alone and lacks a portion of them. The sample records 55,000 to 80,000 clones, approximately 90% being singletons. Sample: peripheral blood. The receptors were sampled from a human donor in a cohort sampled during active COVID-19. Each CDR3 is given with its conserved first and last residue. A D gene is named only where the DNA matches it firmly. Clone sizes are given selectively: once, few, many, or a class where the clone is expanded.

DNA	CDR3	V	J	size	D
TGTGCCAGCAGCCATCCCACAGGGGAAAAACTGTTTTTT	CASSHPTGEKLFF	TRBV7-9	TRBJ1-4	once	-
TGCGCCAGCAGCCAAGATCTCCCGGCTCGCGGTGGTAATACGCAGTATTTT	CASSQDLPARGGNTQYF	TRBV4-3	TRBJ2-3	once	-
TGTGCCAGCTCACCACCGCCCATGGGGGCTGGCAATGAGCAGTTCTTC	CASSPPPMGAGNEQFF	TRBV18	TRBJ2-1	once	-
TGTGCCGTCGAGGGGACTAGTGCCGATACGCAGTATTTT	CAVEGTSADTQYF	TRBV10-3	TRBJ2-3	-	TRBD2
TGTGCCAGCAGCTGGGACAGAAGGTTGAACACTGAAGCTTTCTTT	CASSWDRRLNTEAFF	TRBV7-2	TRBJ1-1	-	TRBD1
TGTGCCAGCAGCCATGTTTGGGTTCCCGCGGGCGAGCAGTACTTC	CASSHVWVPAGEQYF	TRBV14	TRBJ2-7	-	-
TGTGCCAGCAGCCAACGAGGGGGCGATGAGCAGTTCTTC	CASSQRGGDEQFF	TRBV3-1/TRBV3-2	TRBJ2-1	-	TRBD1
TGTGCCAGCAGCTTAAGTCCTATCATTAGCGGGAGGATCGACTACGAGCAGTACTTC	CASSLSPIISGRIDYEQYF	TRBV7-2	TRBJ2-7	few	TRBD2
TGTGCCAGCAGCTTACGGGGTGGCTACACCTTC	CASSLRGGYTF	TRBV7-9	TRBJ1-2	few	-
TGCGCCAGCCCTACGAAGGGACGGCCACTAGCGGGAGGCACAGATACGCAGTATTTT	CASPTKGRPLAGGTDTQYF	TRBV10-1	TRBJ2-3	-	TRBD2
TGTGCCAGCAGTTATGCAACTCATCGGACAACCCTCGGTTATGGGACCTTC	CASSYATHRTTLGYGTF	TRBV6-2/TRBV6-3	TRBJ1-2	-	-
TGTGCCAGCAGCCAGGCCATCACAAGGCAGACTTATGGCTACACCTTC	CASSQAITRQTYGYTF	TRBV3-1/TRBV3-2	TRBJ1-2	-	-
TGTGCCACCAGTGATTTAGGGAGAAACACAGATACGCAGTATTTT	CATSDLGRNTDTQYF	TRBV24-1	TRBJ2-3	once	-
TGTGCCAGCAGCCCCCAGGGCAGGGGCAATCAGCCCCAGCATTTT	CASSPQGRGNQPQHF	TRBV3-1/TRBV3-2	TRBJ1-5	-	-
TGTGCCACGTCCGCGGACAGGGGGGGTAGCTACACCTTC	CATSADRGGSYTF	TRBV24-1	TRBJ1-2	-	TRBD1
TGTGCCAGCAGCGAGGAAAGGATGACAGGAAATAGCAATCAGCCCCAGCATTTT	CASSEERMTGNSNQPQHF	TRBV7-2	TRBJ1-5	-	-
TGTGCCAGCAGTCTGAACTTCCCCCCCTACGAGCAGTACTTC	CASSLNFPPYEQYF	TRBV28	TRBJ2-7	-	-
TGTGCCAGCAGGACCAGGGCCCAGGGGAGTCAGCCCCAGCATTTT	CASRTRAQGSQPQHF	TRBV28	TRBJ1-5	-	-
TGTGCCAGTAGTATAGATCGTCAGGCCGCTGGAAACACCATATATTTT	CASSIDRQAAGNTIYF	TRBV19	TRBJ1-3	-	-
TGTGCCAGCAGCGTAGGAGGAGGTAGCGGGAGAATGGAGACCCAGTACTTC	CASSVGGGSGRMETQYF	TRBV9	TRBJ2-5	-	TRBD2
TGTGCTAGTGGTTTGGACCTCACGGGTCTCGGGGCCCAGTACTTC	CASGLDLTGLGAQYF	TRBV12-5	TRBJ2-5	-	-